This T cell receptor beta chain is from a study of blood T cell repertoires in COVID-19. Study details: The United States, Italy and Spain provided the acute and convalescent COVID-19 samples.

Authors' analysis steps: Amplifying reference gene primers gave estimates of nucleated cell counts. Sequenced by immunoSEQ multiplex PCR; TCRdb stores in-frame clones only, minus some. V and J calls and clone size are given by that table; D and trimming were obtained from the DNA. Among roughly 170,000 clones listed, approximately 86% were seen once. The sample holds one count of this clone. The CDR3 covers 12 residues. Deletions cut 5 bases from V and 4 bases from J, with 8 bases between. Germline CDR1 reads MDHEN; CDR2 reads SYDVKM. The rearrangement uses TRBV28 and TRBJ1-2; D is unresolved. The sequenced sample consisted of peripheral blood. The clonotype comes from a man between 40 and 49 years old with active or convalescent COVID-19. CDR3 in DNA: TGTGCCAGCAGTGCCGGGAGCTATGGCTACACCTTC. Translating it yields CASSAGSYGYTF.